The 32 T cell receptor beta chains below were found in one sample sequenced in a study of blood T cell repertoires in COVID-19. The repertoire was sequenced with immunoSEQ multiplex PCR; TCRdb's copy has only in-frame clones and lacks some. The sample holds 200,000 or so clones, over 75% seen once. The source material was PBMCs or T cells enriched from blood (not recorded which). The origin of the receptors is a young man in a cohort exposed to, infected with or recovered from COVID-19 (not recorded which).

The V call is TRBV5-4, the J call TRBJ2-2; 8 bases line up with TRBD2. The CDR3 is made up of 18 amino acids. The V and J ends lost 1 base and 0 bases, in that order; junction bases with no gene match: 8. Germline-derived CDR1 and CDR2 are SGHNT and YYREEE (reference sequence). The CDR3: CASSLFLGLASNTGELFF. CDR3 nucleotide sequence: TGTGCCAGCAGCTTGTTCCTCGGACTAGCATCGAACACCGGGGAGCTGTTTTTT.

The genes are TRBV2 and TRBJ2-1; 7 bases are shared with TRBD2. The V gene's germline CDR1 is SNHLY and CDR2 FYNNEI. The CDR3 consists of 15 residues. V was clipped by 3 bases and J by 4 bases; unmatched bases: 6. CDR3 sequence: CASSDPLAMYNEQFF. For the CDR3, the DNA is TGTGCCAGCAGTGATCCACTAGCGATGTACAATGAGCAGTTCTTC.

The chain employs TRBV19 and TRBJ1-4; 11 nucleotides agree with TRBD1. The germline CDR1 and CDR2 sequences are LNHDA and SQIVND (reference sequence). This CDR3 has 16 residues. Trimming took 5 bases from V and 8 from J; bases not matched to a gene: 10. The DNA of the CDR3 is TGTGCCAGTAGTCTCGGTCGGACAGGGGGCCGAGAAAAACTGTTTTTT. Its protein product is CASSLGRTGGREKLFF.

The chain joins TRBV29-1 to TRBJ1-1; 8 bases match TRBD1. Germline V lookup: CDR1 SQVTM, CDR2 ANQGSEA. The CDR3 runs to 17 residues. The V segment lost 1 base and the J segment 4 bases; nucleotides outside the gene matches: 14. The CDR3 protein is CSVEGYQGAMGGTEAFF. For the CDR3, the DNA is TGCAGCGTTGAAGGGTACCAGGGGGCGATGGGTGGCACTGAAGCTTTCTTT.

The chain links TRBV27 to TRBJ2-3, with D perhaps matching TRBD2 (5 bases). The CDR3 consists of 13 residues. With 7 bases removed from V and 8 bases from J, the gap between germline ends came to 16 bases. CDR1 MNHEY and CDR2 SMNVEV come from the germline V gene (reference sequence). In nucleotides, the CDR3 is TGTGCCAGCACTAGCTGGGCAGCTGGTACGCAGTATTTT. Its translation is CASTSWAAGTQYF.

This clone was picked up one time. The V call is TRBV25-1, the J call TRBJ2-1, with D possibly being TRBD2 (5 bases). CDR1 is MGHDK and CDR2 is SYGVNS in the germline V gene. The CDR3 has 11 amino acids. Trimming removed 6 bases from V and 8 bases from J, with 8 bases in between. CDR3 amino acids: CASSPSYEQFF. The CDR3 coding sequence is TGTGCCAGCAGCCCTAGCTATGAGCAGTTCTTC.

This clone has just a few counts. V usage is TRBV3-1 (or the pseudogene TRBV3-2) and J usage is TRBJ2-7; no definite D call. The CDR3 runs 15 residues. Germline CDR1 LGHDT, CDR2 YNNKEL (reference sequence). V gave up 4 bases and J gave up 5 bases, with 18 bases separating them. As DNA, the CDR3 is TGTGCCAGCAGCCCCACTCCGGGTAGCCTCCACGAGCAGTACTTC. This codes for CASSPTPGSLHEQYF.

This clone turned up a few times. The chain is built from TRBV11-2 and TRBJ2-5; D uncertain. This CDR3 comprises 13 residues. The V end was cut by 5 bases, the J end by 1 base, with 8 bases between. Germline CDR1 reads SGHAT; CDR2 reads FQNNGV. The CDR3 here is CASSLQVQETQYF. The CDR3 DNA reads TGTGCCAGCAGCCTTCAGGTCCAAGAGACCCAGTACTTC.

V is TRBV4-2 and J is TRBJ2-5, with 7 bases aligning to TRBD2. The CDR3 is made up of 15 amino acids. Germline assignment: CDR1 LGHNA and CDR2 YNFKEQ. V shed 3 bases, J shed 5 bases, and the junction held 9 bases outside the gene matches. In nucleotides, the CDR3 is TGTGCCAGCAGCCAGGCGGGGGACCTGGAGGAGACCCAGTACTTC. Its protein product is CASSQAGDLEETQYF.

The chain combines TRBV28 with TRBJ1-5; TRBD1 matches 8 bases. Trimming took 8 bases from V and 2 from J; bases not matched to a gene: 2. CDR1 is MDHEN, CDR2 SYDVKM, per germline. The CDR3 covers 13 residues. CDR3 protein: CASVDRGNQPQHF. Here the CDR3 DNA reads TGTGCCAGCGTGGACAGGGGCAATCAGCCCCAGCATTTT.

J is TRBJ2-1 and V is TRBV19; 9 nucleotides line up with TRBD1. Germline CDR1 and CDR2: LNHDA and SQIVND (reference sequence). This CDR3 is 15 amino acids long. The V and J ends lost 5 bases and 1 base, in that order; junction bases with no gene match: 3. In DNA form, the CDR3 reads TGTGCCAGTAGTTTACAGGGGGCTTCCTACAATGAGCAGTTCTTC. Translation gives CASSLQGASYNEQFF.

CDR3 protein: CASSRTSQPQHF. CDR3 nucleotide sequence: TGTGCCAGTAGTCGGACTTCTCAGCCCCAGCATTTT. The chain couples TRBV19 to TRBJ1-5; D is ambiguous. Germline CDR1 is LNHDA and CDR2 is SQIVND (reference sequence). CDR3 length: 12 amino acids. Trimming cost V 5 bases and J 6 bases, with 8 bases left between them.

The chain couples TRBV7-6 to TRBJ2-3; TRBD1 matches at 7 bases. The CDR3 contains 16 residues. Per germline, CDR1 SGHVS and CDR2 FNYEAQ. V dropped 2 bases and J dropped 2; count of bases not matched to a gene: 7. The CDR3 DNA reads as TGTGCCAGCAGCTTATCATCGGGACAGCTCACAGATACGCAGTATTTT. The encoded protein is CASSLSSGQLTDTQYF.

The V gene is TRBV7-9, the J gene TRBJ2-1; D gene uncertain. The CDR3 length is 11 residues. The germline V and J ends were trimmed by 5 bases and 10 bases, with 9 bases remaining between them. Looked up from germline, CDR1 is SEHNR and CDR2 is FQNEAQ (reference sequence). The CDR3 DNA reads as TGTGCCAGCAGCCTCTACTTCGAGCAGTTCTTC. Protein sequence: CASSLYFEQFF.

The CDR3 spells CASRIRSRGQDGYTF. The CDR3 DNA sequence: TGTGCCAGCAGGATTAGATCAAGGGGGCAGGACGGCTACACCTTC. The V and J genes are TRBV2 and TRBJ1-2; 7 nucleotides match TRBD1. V was pared by 6 bases and J by 8 bases, with 15 bases of the junction left unmatched. Looked up from germline, CDR1 is SNHLY and CDR2 is FYNNEI. The CDR3 spans 15 residues.

This clone occurred once. The V gene is TRBV27, the J gene TRBJ2-2; D is perhaps TRBD1 (5 bases). The CDR3 consists of 17 residues. Looked up from germline, CDR1 is MNHEY and CDR2 is SMNVEV (reference sequence). Trimming removed 2 bases at V and 0 bases at J, with 13 bases between. Here the CDR3 reads CASSLALWGANTGELFF. CDR3 sequence (DNA): TGTGCCAGCAGTTTAGCCCTCTGGGGCGCGAACACCGGGGAGCTGTTTTTT.

This chain connects TRBV19 to TRBJ1-1; D is perhaps TRBD1 (5 bases). V was trimmed by 5 bases and J by 6 bases, leaving 22 bases between them. Germline V gene lookup returns CDR1 LNHDA and CDR2 SQIVND (reference sequence). This CDR3 is 16 amino acids long. The CDR3 nucleotides read TGTGCCAGTAGTGATCACCGGACAAGGGGATTCGCTGAAGCTTTCTTT. It yields the protein CASSDHRTRGFAEAFF. Looking up the rest from reference TRBV19 and TRBJ1-1 gives the full variable domain: DGGITQSPKYLFRKEGQNVTLSCEQNLNHDAMYWYRQDPGQGLRLIYYSQIVNDFQKGDIAEGYSVSREKKESFPLTVTSAQKNPTAFYLCASSDHRTRGFAEAFFGQGTRLTVV.

The V call is TRBV5-1, the J call TRBJ2-1; 10 bases are shared with TRBD2. V was clipped by 2 bases and J by 10 bases; unmatched bases: 9. From germline, CDR1 is SGHRS and CDR2 YFSETQ. CDR3 size: 15 residues. The CDR3 loop is CASSFQREGLGEQFF. CDR3 DNA sequence: TGCGCCAGCAGCTTCCAGCGGGAGGGCCTTGGGGAGCAGTTCTTC. Full variable domain (missing parts from reference TRBV5-1 and TRBJ2-1): KAGVTQTPRYLIKTRGQQVTLSCSPISGHRSVSWYQQTPGQGLQFLFEYFSETQRNKGNFPGRFSGRQFSNSRSEMNVSTLELGDSALYLCASSFQREGLGEQFFGPGTRLTVL.

This clone was seen once. V is TRBV7-2 and J is TRBJ2-6, with 9 positions matching TRBD2. The germline V gene has CDR1 SGHTA and CDR2 FQGNSA. The CDR3 length is 19 residues. V was pared by 5 bases and J by 0 bases, with 11 bases of the junction left unmatched. Written as DNA, the CDR3 is TGTGCCAGCAGCCTAAGGTTGAGACTAGCGGTCTCTGGGGCCAACGTCCTGACTTTC. Protein product: CASSLRLRLAVSGANVLTF.

The chain links TRBV28 to TRBJ2-1, with 7 bases identical to TRBD1. The CDR3 is 12 amino acids. V gave up 10 bases and J gave up 5 bases; unmatched junction bases: 5. The germline CDR1 and CDR2 sequences are MDHEN and SYDVKM. CDR3 protein: CATQGFNNEQFF. CDR3 DNA sequence: TGTGCCACACAGGGGTTTAACAATGAGCAGTTCTTC. The variable domain in full, with the rest retrieved from reference TRBV28 and TRBJ2-1, is DVKVTQSSRYLVKRTGEKVFLECVQDMDHENMFWYRQDPGLGLRLIYFSYDVKMKEKGDIPEGYSVSREKKERFSLILESASTNQTSMYLCATQGFNNEQFFGPGTRLTVL.

The chain combines TRBV6-5 with TRBJ2-3, with D perhaps TRBD1 (6 bases). CDR1 and CDR2 from the germline V gene are MNHEY and SVGAGI. Deletions cut 8 bases from V and 3 bases from J, with 15 bases between. CDR3 length equals 14 residues. The CDR3 loop reads CASGSRGSTDTQYF. As DNA, the CDR3 is TGTGCCAGCGGCAGCAGGGGAAGTACAGATACGCAGTATTTT.

This clone was counted only a few times. Additional DNA sequences in this sample encode the identical CDR3. The gene calls are TRBV7-9 and TRBJ2-5, with TRBD2 as a possible D gene (5 bases). Trimming removed 0 bases from V and 1 base from J, with 6 bases in between. Looked up from germline, CDR1 is SEHNR and CDR2 is FQNEAQ (reference sequence). The CDR3 is 14 residues long. The CDR3 sequence is CASSLAGGQETQYF. The CDR3, as DNA: TGTGCCAGCAGCTTAGCAGGAGGCCAAGAGACCCAGTACTTC.

In its sample, this clone was seen a few times. This chain links TRBV6-5 with TRBJ1-4, with D possibly being TRBD1 (5 bases). This CDR3 is 13 amino acids long. Per the germline V gene, CDR1 is MNHEY and CDR2 is SVGAGI. V was pared by 10 bases and J by 4 bases, with 13 bases between. CDR3 bases: TGTGCCACCGCGACAGCCATTAATGAAAAACTGTTTTTT. Protein: CATATAINEKLFF.

The chain uses TRBV6-2 or TRBV6-3 and TRBJ2-1, with 12 bases identical to TRBD2. There are 16 residues in the CDR3. After removal of 0 bases from V and 7 bases from J, the junction contained 4 bases not matched to a gene. Per germline, CDR1 MNHEY and CDR2 SVGEGT. This CDR3 is CASSYSTSGSLNEQFF. The CDR3 DNA is TGTGCCAGCAGTTACTCGACTAGCGGGAGCCTTAATGAGCAGTTCTTC.

The chain uses TRBV23-1 and TRBJ2-7, with 9 bases matching TRBD1. TRBV23-1 qualifies as an ORF whose function is uncertain. With V trimmed by 7 bases and J by 3 bases, 1 base remained unmatched. This CDR3 is built from 12 residues. CDR3 sequence (DNA): TGCGCCAGCAAGACAGGGGGCTACGAGCAGTACTTC. Amino acids: CASKTGGYEQYF.

The chain uses TRBV7-6 and TRBJ2-3, with a tentative D call TRBD2 (6 bases). The V gene lost 5 bases and the J gene lost 0 bases, with 12 bases spanning the gap. The CDR3 length is 15 residues. Germline-derived CDR1 and CDR2 are SGHVS and FNYEAQ. Here the CDR3 DNA reads TGTGCCAGCAGCCAAGGGACTTCTAGCACAGATACGCAGTATTTT. The encoded protein is CASSQGTSSTDTQYF.

The V call is TRBV27, the J call TRBJ1-5; D ambiguous. Between the trimmed V and J ends, which lost 3 bases and 4 bases, there was a span of 7 bases. The germline V gene has CDR1 MNHEY and CDR2 SMNVEV (reference sequence). This CDR3 comprises 13 residues. Here the CDR3 reads CASSLKRNQPQHF. CDR3 bases: TGTGCCAGCAGTTTGAAGAGGAATCAGCCCCAGCATTTT.

This chain connects TRBV5-8 to TRBJ1-3; D not certain. The CDR3 is 12 amino acids. Germline V gives CDR1 SGHTS, CDR2 YDEGEE. Trimming left V 4 bases short and J 4 bases short, with 6 bases between. CDR3 residues: CASSAGGNTIYF. As DNA, the CDR3 is TGTGCCAGCAGCGCGGGGGGAAACACCATATATTTT. Full variable domain (missing parts from reference TRBV5-8 and TRBJ1-3): EAGVTQSPTHLIKTRGQQATLRCSPISGHTSVYWYQQALGLGLQFLLWYDEGEERNRGNFPPRFSGRQFPNYSSELNVNALELEDSALYLCASSAGGNTIYFGEGSWLTVV.

V and J are TRBV13 and TRBJ2-7, with D hard to call. Germline assignment: CDR1 PRHDT and CDR2 FYEKMQ (reference sequence). The V gene lost 5 bases and the J gene lost 3 bases, with 5 bases spanning the gap. This CDR3 region has 11 residues. CDR3 sequence: CASSAYYEQYF. The CDR3 nucleotides are TGTGCCAGCAGCGCGTACTACGAGCAGTACTTC. Using reference TRBV13 and TRBJ2-7 for the parts outside the CDR3, the full variable domain is AAGVIQSPRHLIKEKRETATLKCYPIPRHDTVYWYQQGPGQDPQFLISFYEKMQSDKGSIPDRFSAQQFSDYHSELNMSSLELGDSALYFCASSAYYEQYFGPGTRLTVT.

J is TRBJ2-5 and V is TRBV27; a possible D gene is TRBD2 (5 bases). CDR3 size: 14 residues. Germline CDR1 is MNHEY and CDR2 is SMNVEV (reference sequence). V lost 2 bases to trimming and J lost 5 bases, with 12 bases between them. CDR3 bases: TGTGCCAGCAGTTTAGGCGTCTCGGGGGAGACCCAGTACTTC. Protein: CASSLGVSGETQYF.

J is TRBJ1-4 and V is TRBV7-9; D unresolved. CDR3 length equals 16 residues. V was pared by 4 bases and J by 3 bases, with 15 bases between. Germline V gene data show CDR1 as SEHNR and CDR2 as FQNEAQ (reference sequence). The CDR3 DNA sequence: TGTGCCAGCAGCTCCCCCGTGGGCAGCTCTAATGAAAAACTGTTTTTT. Amino acids: CASSSPVGSSNEKLFF.

The V gene is TRBV19, the J gene TRBJ2-2; 7 bases line up with TRBD2. The CDR3 runs to 15 residues. Trimming cost V 4 bases and J 1 base; bases outside gene matches: 3. Germline CDR1 LNHDA, CDR2 SQIVND (reference sequence). The CDR3 nucleotides are TGTGCCAGTAGTACTTGGGAGGGGAACACCGGGGAGCTGTTTTTT. This sequence encodes CASSTWEGNTGELFF.